Given below is one T cell receptor (beta chain) in context. Its antigen remains unknown. The data were taken from a study of CD8+CD57+ T cells in acquired aplastic anemia. On the study more broadly: The sorted CD4+ and CD8+ cells yielded an average about 3.3 ug of DNA.

The germline gives CDR1 SNHLY, CDR2 FYNNEI. The V end was cut by 3 bases, the J end by 4 bases, with 7 bases between. The CDR3 length is 12 residues. The study, taken as a whole, reports: Controls and patients did not differ significantly in CD8+ Simpson's diversity.

Profiling that covered TCR beta VDJ and CDR3 relied on genomic DNA as its template. TCRdb fed the reads into MiXCR, producing one record per CDR3 protein. The table includes about 110,000 distinct CDR3 sequences, 50% to 65% detected once. The source material was sorted CD4+, CD8+, or CD8+CD57+ T cells (not recorded which) from PBMCs. V usage is TRBV2 and J usage is TRBJ2-7; D perhaps matches TRBD1 (6 bases). This receptor was taken from a human donor in good health, serving as a control. CDR3 sequence (DNA): TGTGCCAGCAGTGAGACAGGTTACGAGCAGTACTTC. Its translation: CASSETGYEQYF. Drawing the rest from reference TRBV2 and TRBJ2-7, the complete variable domain is EPEVTQTPSHQVTQMGQEVILRCVPISNHLYFYWYRQILGQKVEFLVSFYNNEISEKSEIFDDQFSVERPDGSNFTLKIRSTKLEDSAMYFCASSETGYEQYFGPGTRLTVT.